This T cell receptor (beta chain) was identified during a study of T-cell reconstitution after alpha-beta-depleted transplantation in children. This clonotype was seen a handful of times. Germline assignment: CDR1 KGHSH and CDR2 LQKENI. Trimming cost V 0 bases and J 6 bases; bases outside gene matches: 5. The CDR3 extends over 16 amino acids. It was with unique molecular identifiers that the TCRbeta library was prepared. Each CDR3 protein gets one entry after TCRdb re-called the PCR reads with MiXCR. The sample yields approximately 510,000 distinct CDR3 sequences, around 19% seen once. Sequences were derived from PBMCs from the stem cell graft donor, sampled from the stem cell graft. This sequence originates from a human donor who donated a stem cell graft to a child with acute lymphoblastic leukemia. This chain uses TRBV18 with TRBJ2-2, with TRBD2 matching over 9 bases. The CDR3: CASSPPSGRQAGELFF. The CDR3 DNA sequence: TGTGCCAGCTCACCACCCAGCGGGAGGCAGGCCGGGGAGCTGTTTTTT.